These T cell receptor beta chains were read from a single sample in a study of blood T cell repertoires in COVID-19. Some clones are missing from TCRdb's copy, which holds only in-frame ones; the method was immunoSEQ multiplex PCR. Among about 74,000 clones listed, approximately 78% were seen once. The source material was peripheral blood. All receptors come from a human donor in a cohort sampled during active COVID-19. The conserved cysteine and the conserved F or W are not part of the CDR3 here.

V gene	J gene	CDR3 protein
TRBV6-5	TRBJ2-1	ASSYLAGSVYNEQF
TRBV5-1	TRBJ2-1	ASSLGLREGLSYNEQF
TRBV7-8	TRBJ1-2	ASSSNVGTGVTYGYT
TRBV18	TRBJ2-3	ASSPSGTTDTQY
TRBV18	TRBJ2-7	ASSEVSSYEQY
TRBV29-1	TRBJ2-1	SVGSGSAYNEQF
TRBV27	TRBJ1-2	ASSPTMGQGANYGYT
TRBV6-5	TRBJ2-1	ASRRDSALNEQF
TRBV3-1/TRBV3-2	TRBJ2-3	ASGLLSTDTQY
TRBV5-1	TRBJ1-1	ASSFPGTANTEAF
TRBV27	TRBJ2-3	ASSSGLGAMGATDTQY
TRBV10-2	TRBJ2-7	ASTWASGTYEQY
TRBV11-2	TRBJ2-7	ASSNPGLTYEQY
TRBV5-4	TRBJ1-2	ASSSGTSGYGYT
TRBV18	TRBJ2-1	ASSPLAGGRNEQF
TRBV15	TRBJ2-7	ATSRGLAGPYEQY
TRBV2	TRBJ2-1	ASRWSGDPLNEQF
TRBV10-3	TRBJ2-7	AISEGTSYEQY
TRBV6-2/TRBV6-3	TRBJ1-2	ASSYDRLGYGYT
TRBV5-5	TRBJ2-1	ASSPTSAVEYNEQF
TRBV27	TRBJ2-6	ASRLQGRPLSGANVLT
TRBV28	TRBJ2-6	ASRPLLRGSGANVLT
TRBV5-1	TRBJ2-7	ASSLTGSSYGSYEQY
TRBV7-2	TRBJ2-7	ASSSDYYEQY
TRBV7-9	TRBJ1-6	ASSRGQGASWSPLH
TRBV3-1/TRBV3-2	TRBJ1-2	ASSETDNYGYT
TRBV14	TRBJ2-7	ASSRGGASGLSYEQY
TRBV28	TRBJ2-3	ASSSLAGGATDTQY
TRBV7-8	TRBJ2-2	ASSFAEGYNTGELF
TRBV7-2	TRBJ2-4	ASSPSSGRVLAKNIQY
TRBV30	TRBJ1-1	AWVTGAAVAEAF
TRBV2	TRBJ2-5	ASSVETKETQY
TRBV19	TRBJ1-4	ASSNTGSATNEKLF
TRBV6-1	TRBJ1-5	ASSERRQALGQLNQPQH
TRBV19	TRBJ2-3	ASSIDLGGATDTQY
TRBV7-2	TRBJ2-1	ASSLDRVDEQF
TRBV7-6	TRBJ2-5	ASSKGTAQQETQY
TRBV4-1	TRBJ2-5	ASSQEGGLQETQY
TRBV29-1	TRBJ2-5	SVKWEVQETQY
TRBV6-2/TRBV6-3	TRBJ2-7	ASSPASRGLAGFEQY
TRBV19	TRBJ2-2	ASSMIWGPSVNTGELF
TRBV24-1	TRBJ2-7	ATSDSRGGYEQY
TRBV27	TRBJ2-3	ASRFGRGQDTQY
TRBV2	TRBJ2-7	ASSDGRAQYEQY
TRBV7-2	TRBJ2-7	ASSLVVLSEQY
TRBV19	TRBJ1-5	ASSVTGGAMMNQPQH
TRBV7-2	TRBJ2-7	ASSPQGARGEQY
TRBV10-2	TRBJ2-7	ASSESWDRAYEQY
TRBV19	TRBJ2-6	ASGRRDSGPGANVLT
TRBV6-5	TRBJ2-7	ASPVFGSYEQY